A single sample gave rise to the 22 T cell receptor beta chains below, sequenced in a study of OX40 agonist ivuxolimab in advanced cancers. Libraries were built with the immunoSEQ multiplex PCR assay. TCRdb took over this immuneACCESS table, retaining in-frame rearrangements with V and J assigned. Such tables are incomplete; in checked studies, under half of the missing clones stem from an unresolved V gene, and the remainder is unexplained. Recorded for this sample are tens of thousands of clones; 81% of them occurred a single time. Around 6.8% of the sample comes from the top ten. The starting material was CD4+ or CD8+ T cells sorted from blood, obtained in a trial of the OX40 agonist ivuxolimab. The source of these receptors is an adult with an advanced solid tumor such as melanoma, head and neck, liver or kidney cancer.

The chain links TRBV30 to TRBJ1-2, with unresolved D. V lost 4 bases and J lost 3, with 15 bases in between. CDR1 is GTSNPN and CDR2 is SVGIG in the germline V gene (reference sequence). CDR3 length: 14 amino acids. The CDR3 region is CAWKGYNSDYGYTF. In nucleotides, the CDR3 is TGTGCCTGGAAGGGTTACAATTCTGACTATGGCTACACCTTC.

This chain joins TRBV4-1 and TRBJ2-6; D is possibly TRBD1 or TRBD2 (5 bases each). CDR3 size: 18 residues. V was pared by 4 bases and J by 0 bases, with 16 bases between. The germline V gene encodes CDR1 MGHRA and CDR2 YSYEKL. The CDR3 loop is CASSLAGGLHSGANVLTF. The CDR3 DNA reads TGCGCCAGCAGCCTTGCTGGGGGTCTCCACTCTGGGGCCAACGTCCTGACTTTC.

The V and J genes are TRBV6-1 and TRBJ1-2; the D gene is possibly TRBD1 (5 bases). Per the germline V gene, CDR1 is MNHNS and CDR2 is SASEGT. Trimming shortened V by 4 bases and J by 4 bases, and 16 bases separated the two germline ends. This CDR3 contains 15 residues. In nucleotides, the CDR3 is TGTGCCAGCAGTGGGGGGTTGTGGGATGGCTATGGCTACACCTTC. Its translation: CASSGGLWDGYGYTF.

The rearrangement links TRBV7-9 to TRBJ2-6; 10 bases are a match to TRBD1. The germline CDR1 and CDR2 sequences are SEHNR and FQNEAQ (reference sequence). This CDR3 spans 16 amino acids. V lost 4 bases and J lost 2; bases outside the gene matches: 2. CDR3 protein: CASSSGQGAGANVLTF. The CDR3, as DNA: TGTGCCAGCAGCTCAGGACAGGGGGCTGGGGCCAACGTCCTGACTTTC. Full variable domain (outside the CDR3, taken from reference TRBV7-9 and TRBJ2-6): DTGVSQNPRHKITKRGQNVTFRCDPISEHNRLYWYRQTLGQGPEFLTYFQNEAQLEKSRLLSDRFSAERPKGSFSTLEIQRTEQGDSAMYLCASSSGQGAGANVLTFGAGSRLTVL.

This clone was observed a single time. The chain has TRBV29-1 and TRBJ2-5; D is uncertain. The CDR3 is made up of 12 amino acids. Germline V gene sequence: CDR1 SQVTM, CDR2 ANQGSEA. V shed 1 base and J shed 3 bases, with 6 bases lying between them. The CDR3 is CSVEGWEETQYF. The DNA for the CDR3 is TGCAGCGTTGAAGGTTGGGAAGAGACCCAGTACTTC.

The V gene is TRBV7-4, the J gene TRBJ2-3; D remains unclear. CDR1 SGHVT and CDR2 SQSDAQ come from the germline V gene. With 0 bases removed from V and 1 base from J, the gap between germline ends came to 14 bases. There are 17 residues in the CDR3. The CDR3 DNA is TGTGCCAGCAGCTTAGCGCTGGAACGTCGCTGCACAGATACGCAGTATTTT. Protein product: CASSLALERRCTDTQYF.

This clone has only one observation. V is TRBV20-1 and J is TRBJ1-1; unclear D gene. Germline CDR1 DFQATT, CDR2 SNEGSKA (reference sequence). V was clipped by 6 bases and J by 6 bases, with 8 bases between them. The CDR3 runs 10 residues. CDR3 residues: CSAKGPEAFF. The CDR3 DNA is TGCAGTGCCAAGGGTCCTGAAGCTTTCTTT.

This clone was found once. V gene TRBV5-6 combines with J gene TRBJ1-2; unclear D gene. The CDR3 length is 16 residues. The ends were cut back, 1 base at V and 4 bases at J, with 17 bases in the middle. Germline CDR1 and CDR2: SGHDT and YYEEEE. DNA for the CDR3: TGTGCCAGCAGCTTGTCCCATCTTCACCCCCTCTATGGCTACACCTTC. Translating it yields CASSLSHLHPLYGYTF.

The chain has TRBV4-2 and TRBJ1-2, with D possibly matching TRBD1 (5 bases). V was pared by 2 bases and J by 0 bases, with 22 bases between. Germline V gene sequence: CDR1 LGHNA, CDR2 YNFKEQ. The CDR3 has 19 residues. CDR3 in amino acids: CASSQSPLGPEGPNYGYTF. CDR3 in DNA: TGTGCCAGCAGCCAATCCCCCCTGGGGCCAGAAGGACCTAACTATGGCTACACCTTC.

The chain carries TRBV10-3 and TRBJ2-1, with D perhaps matching TRBD1 (6 bases). Germline CDR1 and CDR2: ENHRY and SYGVKD. V shed 3 bases and J shed 6 bases, with 12 bases lying between them. The CDR3 has 14 residues. The CDR3 DNA reads TGTGCCATCAGTGAAAGGCAGGGGTCCAATGAGCAGTTCTTC. Translating gives CAISERQGSNEQFF.

V is TRBV5-4 and J is TRBJ1-4; D is undetermined. This CDR3 region has 15 residues. V lost 0 bases, J lost 8 bases, and 14 bases lay in between. CDR1 SGHNT and CDR2 YYREEE come from the germline V gene (reference sequence). The CDR3 DNA sequence: TGTGCCAGCAGCTTGGGTATAAGGCCAGCAGAAAAACTGTTTTTT. It yields the protein CASSLGIRPAEKLFF.

The rearrangement uses TRBV7-9 and TRBJ1-4; D perhaps matches TRBD1 (5 bases). CDR3 length: 15 residues. The V gene lost 5 bases and the J gene lost 6 bases, with 16 bases spanning the gap. Germline V gene lookup returns CDR1 SEHNR and CDR2 FQNEAQ (reference sequence). CDR3 DNA sequence: TGTGCCAGCAGCCCCCCGACGGGGGGTGATGAAAAACTGTTTTTT. Protein sequence: CASSPPTGGDEKLFF. Using reference TRBV7-9 and TRBJ1-4 for the parts outside the CDR3, the full variable domain is DTGVSQNPRHKITKRGQNVTFRCDPISEHNRLYWYRQTLGQGPEFLTYFQNEAQLEKSRLLSDRFSAERPKGSFSTLEIQRTEQGDSAMYLCASSPPTGGDEKLFFGSGTQLSVL.

This chain uses TRBV7-2 with TRBJ2-7; 10 nucleotides match TRBD2. V dropped 4 bases and J dropped 5; count of bases not matched to a gene: 17. The germline V gene has CDR1 SGHTA and CDR2 FQGNSA. There are 18 residues in the CDR3. The CDR3 sequence: CASSSRGSGRASSHEQYF. For the CDR3, the DNA is TGTGCCAGCAGCTCCAGAGGGAGCGGGAGGGCCAGTTCACACGAGCAGTACTTC.

The chain has TRBV27 and TRBJ2-1; 7 positions agree with TRBD2. In germline, CDR1 is MNHEY, CDR2 SMNVEV (reference sequence). CDR3 length: 14 amino acids. Trimming took 2 bases from V and 4 from J; bases not matched to a gene: 2. The CDR3 region is CASSLQRDYNEQFF. CDR3 DNA: TGTGCCAGCAGTTTACAGCGGGATTACAATGAGCAGTTCTTC.

V and J are TRBV7-7 and TRBJ1-1; D is uncertain. Deletions cut 1 base from V and 0 bases from J, with 9 bases between. Germline loops: CDR1 SSHAT, CDR2 FNYEAQ (reference sequence). This CDR3 is built from 15 residues. The CDR3 DNA follows: TGTGCCAGCAGCTTAGTAGCAGGCATGAACACTGAAGCTTTCTTT. Translating gives CASSLVAGMNTEAFF.

The chain employs TRBV6-5 and TRBJ2-3, with 9 nucleotides matching TRBD1. CDR3 length equals 16 residues. CDR1 is MNHEY and CDR2 is SVGAGI in the germline V gene. The ends lost 1 base at V and 0 bases at J; junction bases unmatched: 2. Here the CDR3 DNA reads TGTGCCAGCAGTTACTTGACAGGGGGAAGCACAGATACGCAGTATTTT. Translated: CASSYLTGGSTDTQYF.

The chain recombines TRBV28 with TRBJ2-4, with a weak D call TRBD2 (5 bases). The germline V gene encodes CDR1 MDHEN and CDR2 SYDVKM. V was clipped by 5 bases and J by 0 bases, with 8 bases between them. CDR3 size: 14 residues. CDR3 bases: TGTGCCAGCAGTCACCGGGGAGCCAAAAACATTCAGTACTTC. Translation: CASSHRGAKNIQYF.

The rearrangement uses TRBV9 and TRBJ2-1; D possibly matches TRBD1 or TRBD2 (6 bases each). V lost 4 bases and J lost 9, with 20 bases in between. The CDR3 contains 15 residues. Germline CDR1 is SGDLS and CDR2 is YYNGEE. The DNA of the CDR3 is TGTGCCAGCAGCCTAGAAGGGGGGTCAGGGCCTGAGCAGTTCTTC. It encodes CASSLEGGSGPEQFF.

CDR3 coding DNA: TGTGCCAGCAGCTTAGAAGTCAGGGGAGGCGAGCAGTACTTC. As protein: CASSLEVRGGEQYF. The chain is built from TRBV13 and TRBJ2-7; D tentatively fits TRBD1 or TRBD2 (6 bases each). Looked up from germline, CDR1 is PRHDT and CDR2 is FYEKMQ (reference sequence). The CDR3 loop spans 14 amino acids. V was shortened by 1 base and J by 6 bases, with 13 bases between the two germline ends.

This chain joins TRBV2 and TRBJ1-1; D is ambiguous. CDR1 and CDR2 from the germline V gene are SNHLY and FYNNEI. V lost 3 bases and J lost 7, with 9 bases in between. The CDR3 spans 12 residues. CDR3 protein: CASSDGRIEAFF. The CDR3 DNA follows: TGTGCCAGCAGTGATGGCCGGATTGAAGCTTTCTTT.

Concerning this clone itself: The junction does not match germline at one end; this may be a read error. The chain combines TRBV18 with TRBJ1-2, with a tentative D call TRBD1 (6 bases). CDR3 length: 16 amino acids. CDR1 and CDR2 from the germline V gene are KGHSH and LQKENI. The CDR3 here is CAGSPPGGQRNYGYTF. In DNA form, the CDR3 reads TGTGCCGGCTCACCACCGGGGGGCCAACGAAACTATGGCTACACCTTC.

The chain is built from TRBV6-4 and TRBJ2-1; 11 bases align to TRBD2. Germline-derived CDR1 and CDR2 are MRHNA and SNTAGT. V shed 4 bases, J shed 4 bases, and the junction held 6 bases outside the gene matches. CDR3 length equals 16 residues. The CDR3 sequence: CASSVLAGGFYNEQFF. The CDR3 DNA is TGTGCCAGCAGTGTCCTAGCGGGAGGCTTTTACAATGAGCAGTTCTTC.